A single sample is the source of the 17 T cell receptor beta chains below, sequenced in a study of T cells expressing NK-cell markers. TCRdb re-called the 5' RACE reads and gives one entry per CDR3 protein, without DNA. This repertoire includes about 370,000 distinct CDR3 sequences. Sequenced input: blood T cells: a sorted CD56 or NKG2C T cell subset, CD4+ or CD8+ T cells, or bulk PBMC T cells (not recorded which). The receptor set was obtained from a woman aged 45-60 years in good health.

The chain uses TRBV12-3 or TRBV12-4 and TRBJ2-5; there is no DNA to check the TCRdb D call of TRBD2. CDR3 length: 13 amino acids. This chain's CDR3 is CASSLKRETPKYF.

The rearrangement uses TRBV7-8 and TRBJ2-5. Germline CDR1 reads SGHVS; CDR2 reads FQNEAQ. This CDR3 has 13 residues. CDR3 protein: CASSLPGAETQYF.

The chain links TRBV5-1 to TRBJ1-2; the TRBD1 assignment by TCRdb is unverifiable without DNA. Germline lookup yields CDR1 SGHRS and CDR2 YFSETQ. The CDR3 length is 13 residues. CDR3: CASSLNRELGYTF. The full variable domain, completed using reference TRBV5-1 and TRBJ1-2, is KAGVTQTPRYLIKTRGQQVTLSCSPISGHRSVSWYQQTPGQGLQFLFEYFSETQRNKGNFPGRFSGRQFSNSRSEMNVSTLELGDSALYLCASSLNRELGYTFGSGTRLTVV.

The chain joins TRBV12-3 or TRBV12-4 to TRBJ2-2; TCRdb's D call of TRBD1 is untestable without DNA. This CDR3 region has 14 residues. This chain's CDR3 is CASSPEGATGELFF.

The gene calls are TRBV9 and TRBJ1-4. The CDR3 is 13 residues long. Per germline, CDR1 SGDLS and CDR2 YYNGEE. CDR3 amino acids: CASSRTQREKLFF.

The chain recombines TRBV27 with TRBJ2-2; TCRdb outputs TRBD1, but without DNA this stays unchecked. The CDR3 length is 15 residues. Germline V gene lookup returns CDR1 MNHEY and CDR2 SMNVEV (reference sequence). The CDR3 here is CASKWRTGNTGELFF.

The genes are TRBV6-5 and TRBJ2-2. Germline CDR1 is MNHEY and CDR2 is SVGAGI. The CDR3 loop spans 15 amino acids. The CDR3 sequence: CASKATRMATGELFF.

This chain joins TRBV20-1 and TRBJ2-5; with no DNA, the TCRdb D assignment of TRBD1 cannot be verified. Per germline, CDR1 DFQATT and CDR2 SNEGSKA (reference sequence). This CDR3 contains 15 residues. CDR3: CSALTVRDRGETQYF.

The V gene is TRBV6-6, the J gene TRBJ2-6; without DNA, the TCRdb call of TRBD1 cannot be checked. Germline CDR1 and CDR2: MNHNY and SVGAGI (reference sequence). The CDR3 length is 19 residues. CDR3 region: CASSYSGGQGGSGANVLTF.

V and J are TRBV9 and TRBJ2-1; TCRdb proposes TRBD2, but this gene call is untestable without DNA. CDR1 and CDR2 (germline): SGDLS, YYNGEE. This CDR3 spans 14 amino acids. CDR3 sequence: CASSVTSGRYEQFF.

This chain uses TRBV7-9 with TRBJ2-2; lacking DNA, the TRBD1 call made by TCRdb goes unchecked. Germline loops: CDR1 SEHNR, CDR2 FQNEAQ (reference sequence). CDR3 size: 16 residues. CDR3 residues: CASSLSRGSAPGELFF.

V and J are TRBV5-1 and TRBJ1-2. The CDR3 has 13 amino acids. Germline V gives CDR1 SGHRS, CDR2 YFSETQ. The chain's CDR3 is CASSLVGEDGYTF.

The chain is built from TRBV5-6 and TRBJ2-2; checking the TCRdb D call of TRBD2 is not possible without DNA. Germline CDR1 and CDR2: SGHDT and YYEEEE. The CDR3 runs to 17 residues. This chain's CDR3 is CASSSPRGGANTGELFF.

CDR3 amino acids: CASSKHSLPGNTIYF. V and J are TRBV12-3 or TRBV12-4 and TRBJ1-3. The CDR3 sequence is 15 residues long.

V is TRBV5-1 and J is TRBJ2-2; TCRdb names TRBD2, which stays unverified in the absence of DNA. CDR3 size: 18 residues. Per the germline V gene, CDR1 is SGHRS and CDR2 is YFSETQ. The CDR3 sequence is CASSSPTSGSKKAGELFF.

The genes are TRBV5-1 and TRBJ2-7; TCRdb lists TRBD1, though no DNA is available to test this call. The CDR3 runs to 13 residues. CDR1 is SGHRS, CDR2 YFSETQ, per germline. CDR3 sequence reads: CASSSQGNYEQYF.

V is TRBV20-1 and J is TRBJ2-1; TCRdb reports TRBD2, a call that lacks DNA to check it against. Germline V CDR1 and CDR2: DFQATT, SNEGSKA (reference sequence). The CDR3 totals 13 residues. CDR3 amino acids: CSAKLAGVNEQFF.